These 27 T cell receptor beta chains were sequenced from one sample in a study of T cell responses to AZD1222 COVID-19 vaccine. Generated by immunoSEQ multiplex PCR, the TCRdb table keeps only in-frame clones and is missing some. The table lists 100,000 to 150,000 clones, around 89% of them singletons. The material sequenced was peripheral blood, taken 28 days after the second AZD1222 dose. These receptors came from an adult who received the AZD1222 COVID-19 vaccine.

The chain couples TRBV29-1 to TRBJ1-2; 9 nucleotides agree with TRBD1. V dropped 7 bases and J dropped 4; count of bases not matched to a gene: 4. In germline, CDR1 is SQVTM, CDR2 ANQGSEA. The CDR3 is 12 residues long. CDR3 in DNA: TGCAGCGCCATGACAGGGGGCTATGGCTACACCTTC. This codes for CSAMTGGYGYTF.

This clone was seen only once. This rearrangement joins TRBV10-3 to TRBJ1-1; tentatively, D is TRBD1 (5 bases). The V end lost 3 bases, the J end lost 0 bases, and 14 bases lay between the germline ends. Germline V CDR1 and CDR2: ENHRY, SYGVKD. The CDR3 loop spans 16 amino acids. The chain's CDR3 is CAISDSNRIMNTEAFF. CDR3 bases: TGTGCCATCAGTGACAGTAACAGGATCATGAACACTGAAGCTTTCTTT.

This chain uses TRBV6-2 or TRBV6-3 with TRBJ2-5; 11 bases match TRBD1. Looked up from germline, CDR1 is MNHEY and CDR2 is SVGEGT. The CDR3 sequence is 16 residues long. The J segment lost 5 bases and the V segment lost 2 bases, leaving 7 bases of the junction unmatched. The CDR3 protein is CASSYGAGTGGETQYF. The CDR3 coding sequence is TGTGCCAGCAGTTACGGGGCTGGGACAGGGGGGGAGACCCAGTACTTC.

The rearrangement joins TRBV29-1 to TRBJ2-7, with D possibly matching TRBD2 (5 bases). The CDR3 runs to 13 residues. Trimming took 4 bases from V and 0 from J, leaving 10 bases between them. Germline V gives CDR1 SQVTM, CDR2 ANQGSEA. The CDR3 loop is CSVVAPSSYEQYF. In DNA, the CDR3 is TGCAGCGTTGTAGCGCCGAGCTCCTACGAGCAGTACTTC.

The rearrangement uses TRBV10-1 and TRBJ1-4, with a weak D call TRBD1 (5 bases). The CDR3 runs to 14 residues. V dropped 0 bases and J dropped 5 bases, with 7 bases sitting between them. Germline CDR1 is WNHNN and CDR2 is SYGVQD (reference sequence). This CDR3 is CASSESGGNEKLFF. As DNA, the CDR3 is TGCGCCAGCAGTGAGTCCGGGGGGAATGAAAAACTGTTTTTT.

CDR3 sequence (DNA): TGTGCCAGCAGCCACCCTCGACTGGGACTAGCGGATTCCACAGATACGCAGTATTTT. As protein: CASSHPRLGLADSTDTQYF. The chain links TRBV3-1 (or the pseudogene TRBV3-2) to TRBJ2-3; TRBD2 aligns across 11 bases. The germline gives CDR1 LGHDT, CDR2 YNNKEL (reference sequence). Trimming took 3 bases from V and 2 from J; bases not matched to a gene: 13. This CDR3 has 19 amino acids.

The genes are TRBV7-9 and TRBJ1-4; 9 nucleotides line up with TRBD1. The length of the CDR3 is 14 residues. Germline-derived CDR1 and CDR2 are SEHNR and FQNEAQ (reference sequence). Trimming cost V 3 bases and J 6 bases; bases outside gene matches: 2. CDR3 sequence: CASSFWTGDEKLFF. The CDR3 DNA reads as TGTGCCAGCAGCTTTTGGACAGGGGATGAAAAACTGTTTTTT.

This rearrangement joins TRBV10-3 to TRBJ1-2; TRBD1 matches 7 bases. Trimming took 6 bases from V and 1 from J; bases not matched to a gene: 8. Germline-derived CDR1 and CDR2 are ENHRY and SYGVKD. The CDR3 length is 15 residues. CDR3 in DNA: TGTGCCATCAGGGCACAGGGGACCTATAACTATGGCTACACCTTC. It codes for CAIRAQGTYNYGYTF.

This clone was observed a handful of times. This chain uses TRBV9 with TRBJ2-5; D is possibly TRBD1 (6 bases). CDR1 is SGDLS and CDR2 is YYNGEE in the germline V gene. The CDR3 runs 14 residues. The V gene lost 4 bases and the J gene lost 0 bases, with 10 bases spanning the gap. CDR3 in amino acids: CASSNYRDQETQYF. The DNA for the CDR3 is TGTGCCAGCAGCAACTACAGGGACCAAGAGACCCAGTACTTC.

The V gene is TRBV4-3, the J gene TRBJ2-3; 11 positions match TRBD2. CDR1 is LGHNA, CDR2 YSLEER, per germline. The CDR3 covers 18 residues. V gave up 0 bases and J gave up 6 bases; unmatched junction bases: 11. The CDR3 region has the DNA TGCGCCAGCAGCCAAGACATGTCCGGTAGCGGGAGGGATGATACGCAGTATTTT. It yields the protein CASSQDMSGSGRDDTQYF.

This clone was picked up one time. The V and J genes are TRBV24-1 and TRBJ2-1; tentative D call: TRBD2 (7 bases). Germline V gene sequence: CDR1 KGHDR, CDR2 SFDVKD. CDR3 size: 16 residues. Trimming left V 10 bases short and J 6 bases short, with 24 bases between. As DNA, the CDR3 is TGTGCCACTCGAGCCCTGACGGGGGGCATAATCAATGAGCAGTTCTTC. It specifies CATRALTGGIINEQFF.

The rearrangement joins TRBV7-3 to TRBJ2-7; 10 bases are shared with TRBD1. This CDR3 region has 17 residues. The J segment lost 0 bases and the V segment lost 8 bases, leaving 13 bases of the junction unmatched. Looked up from germline, CDR1 is SGHTA and CDR2 is FQGTGA. The CDR3 sequence is CASYFDRGRLSSYEQYF. CDR3 in DNA: TGTGCCAGCTATTTTGACAGGGGGCGCCTTAGCTCCTACGAGCAGTACTTC.

The chain has TRBV6-1 and TRBJ2-3; D not certain. The CDR3 runs to 15 residues. Germline lookup yields CDR1 MNHNS and CDR2 SASEGT. Trimming pared 0 bases from V and 5 bases from J, leaving 12 bases between. The CDR3 region has the DNA TGTGCCAGCAGTGAAGCGGCATATACGGAAGATACGCAGTATTTT. As protein: CASSEAAYTEDTQYF.

This clone came up once. The chain recombines TRBV12-5 with TRBJ2-3; no reliable D call. Germline-derived CDR1 and CDR2 are LGHNT and FRNRAP. The ends were cut back, 3 bases at V and 1 base at J, with 5 bases in the middle. CDR3 length equals 13 residues. CDR3 bases: TGTGCTAGTGGTTTCGCCGGCACAGATACGCAGTATTTT. Its translation: CASGFAGTDTQYF. The variable domain in full, completed from reference TRBV12-5 and TRBJ2-3, reads DARVTQTPRHKVTEMGQEVTMRCQPILGHNTVFWYRQTMMQGLELLAYFRNRAPLDDSGMPKDRFSAEMPDATLATLKIQPSEPRDSAVYFCASGFAGTDTQYFGPGTRLTVL.

This chain joins TRBV29-1 and TRBJ2-1, with D tentatively TRBD1 or TRBD2 (5 bases each). V lost 1 base and J lost 2, with 15 bases in between. The V gene's germline CDR1 is SQVTM and CDR2 ANQGSEA. The CDR3 runs to 16 residues. This chain's CDR3 is CSVEVGTGNAYNEQFF. CDR3 sequence (DNA): TGCAGCGTTGAAGTCGGGACGGGGAACGCCTACAATGAGCAGTTCTTC.

The rearrangement uses TRBV7-2 and TRBJ2-5; no reliable D call. Germline-derived CDR1 and CDR2 are SGHTA and FQGNSA. Trimming pared 3 bases from V and 2 bases from J, leaving 10 bases between. The CDR3 totals 14 residues. CDR3 coding DNA: TGTGCCAGCAGCTTCGGTGGGATTCAAGAGACCCAGTACTTC. Amino acid sequence: CASSFGGIQETQYF.

The rearrangement joins TRBV6-5 to TRBJ1-1, with D perhaps matching TRBD1 (5 bases). The CDR3 has 13 residues. Germline lookup yields CDR1 MNHEY and CDR2 SVGAGI. Trimming shortened V by 5 bases and J by 10 bases, and 17 bases separated the two germline ends. This chain's CDR3 is CASSLIGGRGAFF. CDR3 in DNA: TGTGCCAGCAGTCTTATTGGTGGGAGGGGAGCTTTCTTT.

In its sample, this clone was seen once. The chain joins TRBV5-4 to TRBJ1-1; the D is unclear. Germline V gene lookup returns CDR1 SGHNT and CDR2 YYREEE (reference sequence). Trimming stripped 2 bases from V and 6 bases from J, with 8 bases between. The CDR3 totals 12 residues. In DNA form, the CDR3 reads TGTGCCAGCAGCTTATTTCTTGCTGAAGCTTTCTTT. Protein product: CASSLFLAEAFF.

The CDR3, as DNA: TGTGCCAGCAGGCCGACTAGCGAACTATACAATGAGCAGTTCTTC. It translates to CASRPTSELYNEQFF. The chain is built from TRBV5-4 and TRBJ2-1; TRBD2 agrees at 8 bases. The CDR3 covers 15 residues. From germline, CDR1 is SGHNT and CDR2 YYREEE (reference sequence). After removal of 5 bases from V and 4 bases from J, the junction contained 8 bases not matched to a gene. The full variable domain, rest sourced from reference TRBV5-4 and TRBJ2-1, is ETGVTQSPTHLIKTRGQQVTLRCSSQSGHNTVSWYQQALGQGPQFIFQYYREEENGRGNFPPRFSGLQFPNYSSELNVNALELDDSALYLCASRPTSELYNEQFFGPGTRLTVL.

As to this clone: The final CDR3 position lacks the conserved phenylalanine or tryptophan, pointing to a likely read error. The DNA is omitted, as the CDR3 cannot be located on it reliably, and the CDR3 follows TCRdb's listing. The CDR3 sequence is CARSPPDRGI. J is TRBJ1-5 and V is TRBV7-5; whether TRBD1, the table's D call, matches the DNA was not checked. TRBV7-5 has pseudogene status. The CDR3 is 10 amino acids in total, end residues counted.

The chain carries TRBV10-3 and TRBJ2-3; the D gene is possibly TRBD1 (6 bases). Germline V gives CDR1 ENHRY, CDR2 SYGVKD. Trimming stripped 0 bases from V and 7 bases from J, with 11 bases between. The CDR3 is 14 residues long. The CDR3 DNA follows: TGTGCCATCAGTGAGTCACTGGGGGCATATACGCAGTATTTT. Translated, it gives CAISESLGAYTQYF.

V is TRBV24-1 and J is TRBJ2-1, with D possibly matching TRBD1 (6 bases). CDR1 and CDR2 (germline): KGHDR, SFDVKD. The CDR3 contains 14 residues. The V gene lost 7 bases and the J gene lost 1 base, with 10 bases spanning the gap. The CDR3 DNA reads TGTGCCACCAGCGGGACACCTTCCTACAATGAGCAGTTCTTC. This encodes CATSGTPSYNEQFF.

The V gene is TRBV7-9, the J gene TRBJ1-2, with D uncertain. The germline CDR1 and CDR2 sequences are SEHNR and FQNEAQ (reference sequence). Trimming cost V 1 base and J 1 base, with 7 bases left between them. This CDR3 has 14 residues. CDR3 bases: TGTGCCAGCAGCTTAGTGACGGGTAACTATGGCTACACCTTC. Amino acids: CASSLVTGNYGYTF.

The chain couples TRBV28 to TRBJ1-2, with 7 positions matching TRBD1. Trimming at V came to 5 bases and at J to 8 bases, leaving 8 bases not matched to a gene. CDR1 is MDHEN and CDR2 is SYDVKM in the germline V gene. This CDR3 contains 13 residues. Written as DNA, the CDR3 is TGTGCCAGCAGTCTCGACAGGGTTAAAGGCTACACCTTC. This gives the protein CASSLDRVKGYTF.

V usage is TRBV27 and J usage is TRBJ1-5; tentative D call: TRBD1 (6 bases). Germline loops: CDR1 MNHEY, CDR2 SMNVEV (reference sequence). Trimming stripped 6 bases from V and 2 bases from J, with 14 bases between. CDR3 length equals 15 residues. The CDR3 coding sequence is TGTGCCAGCAGCCCAGGGGCAGTTGGCAATCAGCCCCAGCATTTT. This gives the protein CASSPGAVGNQPQHF.

The chain carries TRBV27 and TRBJ2-1, with D tentatively TRBD1 (6 bases). The CDR3 covers 15 residues. The V gene lost 6 bases and the J gene lost 7 bases, with 19 bases spanning the gap. Germline V gene data show CDR1 as MNHEY and CDR2 as SMNVEV (reference sequence). The CDR3 nucleotides are TGTGCCAGCAGCTACATTAGGACAGCTTTGAATGAGCAGTTCTTC. Amino acids: CASSYIRTALNEQFF.

The rearrangement uses TRBV28 and TRBJ1-6; 7 nucleotides align to TRBD1. The germline CDR1 and CDR2 sequences are MDHEN and SYDVKM. Germline trimming cut 5 bases from V and 10 bases from J; bases unmatched to any gene: 17. There are 17 residues in the CDR3. In nucleotides, the CDR3 is TGTGCCAGCAGTCTCCTTCCGGGACGGCAAGGGGGCTCACCCCTCCACTTT. As protein: CASSLLPGRQGGSPLHF.